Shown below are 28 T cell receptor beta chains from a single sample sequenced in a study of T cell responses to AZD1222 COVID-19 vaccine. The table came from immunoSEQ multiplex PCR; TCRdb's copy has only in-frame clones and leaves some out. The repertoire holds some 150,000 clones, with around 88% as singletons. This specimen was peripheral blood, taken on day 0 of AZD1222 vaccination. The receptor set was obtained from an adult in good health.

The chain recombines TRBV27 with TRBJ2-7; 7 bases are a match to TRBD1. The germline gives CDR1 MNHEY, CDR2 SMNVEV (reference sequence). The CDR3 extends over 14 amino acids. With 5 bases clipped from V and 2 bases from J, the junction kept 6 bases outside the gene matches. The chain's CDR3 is CASSGSGQTYEQYF. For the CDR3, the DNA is TGTGCCAGCAGTGGATCGGGACAGACCTACGAGCAGTACTTC.

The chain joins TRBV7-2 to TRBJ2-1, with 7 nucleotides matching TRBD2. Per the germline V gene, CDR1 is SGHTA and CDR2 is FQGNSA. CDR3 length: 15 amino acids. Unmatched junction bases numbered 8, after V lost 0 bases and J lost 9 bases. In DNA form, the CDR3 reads TGTGCCAGCAGCTTAGCGCCGGGGAGGGGCGGTGAGCAGTTCTTC. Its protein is CASSLAPGRGGEQFF.

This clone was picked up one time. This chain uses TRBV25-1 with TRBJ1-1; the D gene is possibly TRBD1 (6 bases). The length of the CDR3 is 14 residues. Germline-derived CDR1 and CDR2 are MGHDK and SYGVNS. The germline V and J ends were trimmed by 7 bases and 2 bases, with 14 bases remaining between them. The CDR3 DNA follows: TGTGCCAGCATTCTGAGTGGGGGCAACACTGAAGCTTTCTTT. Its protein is CASILSGGNTEAFF. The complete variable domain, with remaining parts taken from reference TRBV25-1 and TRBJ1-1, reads EADIYQTPRYLVIGTGKKITLECSQTMGHDKMYWYQQDPGMELHLIHYSYGVNSTEKGDLSSESTVSRIRTEHFPLTLESARPSHTSQYLCASILSGGNTEAFFGQGTRLTVV.

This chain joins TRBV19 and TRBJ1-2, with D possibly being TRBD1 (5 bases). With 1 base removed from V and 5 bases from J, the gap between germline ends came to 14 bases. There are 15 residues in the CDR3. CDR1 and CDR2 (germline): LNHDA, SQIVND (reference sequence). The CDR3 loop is CASSIGTGASYGYTF. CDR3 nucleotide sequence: TGTGCCAGTAGTATAGGTACAGGAGCCTCTTATGGCTACACCTTC.

The CDR3 loop is CASSEEDRSSPLHF. In DNA form, the CDR3 reads TGTGCCAGCAGTGAAGAGGACCGAAGTTCACCCCTCCACTTT. V is TRBV2 and J is TRBJ1-6, with D uncertain. Germline V gene data show CDR1 as SNHLY and CDR2 as FYNNEI. V lost 1 base, J lost 9 bases, and 10 bases lay in between. CDR3 length: 14 amino acids.

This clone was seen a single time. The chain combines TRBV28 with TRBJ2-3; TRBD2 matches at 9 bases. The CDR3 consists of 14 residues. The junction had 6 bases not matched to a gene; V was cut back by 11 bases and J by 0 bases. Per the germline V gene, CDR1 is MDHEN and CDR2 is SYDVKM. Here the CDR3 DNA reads TGTGCCGGGAGCGGACTAGCGAGCACAGATACGCAGTATTTT. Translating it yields CAGSGLASTDTQYF.

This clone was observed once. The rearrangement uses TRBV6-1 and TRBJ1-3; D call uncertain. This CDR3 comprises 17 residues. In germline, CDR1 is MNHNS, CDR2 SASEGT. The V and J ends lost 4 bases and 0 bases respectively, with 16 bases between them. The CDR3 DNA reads TGTGCCAGCAGTGTGGGAAGGTCGGTCGGCTCTGGAAACACCATATATTTT. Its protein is CASSVGRSVGSGNTIYF.

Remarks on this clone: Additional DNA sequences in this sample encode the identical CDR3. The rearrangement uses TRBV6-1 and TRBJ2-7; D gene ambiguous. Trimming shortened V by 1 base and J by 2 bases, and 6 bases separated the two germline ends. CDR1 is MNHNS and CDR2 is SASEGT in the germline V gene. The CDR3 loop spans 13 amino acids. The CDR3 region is CASSEGGTYEQYF. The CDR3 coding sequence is TGTGCCAGCAGTGAAGGGGGAACCTACGAGCAGTACTTC.

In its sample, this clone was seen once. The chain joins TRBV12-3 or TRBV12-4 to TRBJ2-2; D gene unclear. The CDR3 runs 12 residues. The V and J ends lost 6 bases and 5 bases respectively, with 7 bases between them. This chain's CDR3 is CASRPSTGELFF. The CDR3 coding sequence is TGTGCCAGCAGACCATCGACCGGGGAGCTGTTTTTT.

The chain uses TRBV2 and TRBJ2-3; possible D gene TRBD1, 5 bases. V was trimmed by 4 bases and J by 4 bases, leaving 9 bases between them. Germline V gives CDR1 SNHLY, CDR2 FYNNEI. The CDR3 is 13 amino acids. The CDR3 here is CASSAQGSDTQYF. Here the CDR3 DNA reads TGTGCCAGCAGTGCCCAGGGTTCAGATACGCAGTATTTT.

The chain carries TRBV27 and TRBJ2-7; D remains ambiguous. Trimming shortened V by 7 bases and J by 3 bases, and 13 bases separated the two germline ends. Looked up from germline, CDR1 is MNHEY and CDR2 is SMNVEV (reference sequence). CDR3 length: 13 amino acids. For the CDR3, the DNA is TGTGCCAGCACCGACCCAAATTACTACGAGCAGTACTTC. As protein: CASTDPNYYEQYF.

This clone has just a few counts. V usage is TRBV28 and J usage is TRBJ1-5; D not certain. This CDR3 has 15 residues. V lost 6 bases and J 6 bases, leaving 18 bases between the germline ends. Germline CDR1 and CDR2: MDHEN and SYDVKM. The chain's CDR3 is CASSSWRDPGQPQHF. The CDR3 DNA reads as TGTGCCAGCAGCTCTTGGAGGGATCCGGGTCAGCCCCAGCATTTT.

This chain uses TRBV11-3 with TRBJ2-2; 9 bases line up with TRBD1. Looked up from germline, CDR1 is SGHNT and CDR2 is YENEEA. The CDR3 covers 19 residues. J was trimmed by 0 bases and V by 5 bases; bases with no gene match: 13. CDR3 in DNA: TGTGCCAGCAGCCCCGGGACAGGGTTCATAGGGCCGAACACCGGGGAGCTGTTTTTT. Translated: CASSPGTGFIGPNTGELFF. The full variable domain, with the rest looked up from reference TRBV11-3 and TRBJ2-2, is EAGVVQSPRYKIIEKKQPVAFWCNPISGHNTLYWYLQNLGQGPELLIRYENEEAVDDSQLPKDRFSAERLKGVDSTLKIQPAELGDSAVYLCASSPGTGFIGPNTGELFFGEGSRLTVL.

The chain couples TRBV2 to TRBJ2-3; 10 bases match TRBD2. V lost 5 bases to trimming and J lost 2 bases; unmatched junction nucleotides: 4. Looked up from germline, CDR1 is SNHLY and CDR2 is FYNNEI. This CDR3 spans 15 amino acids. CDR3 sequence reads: CASSPLAGDTDTQYF. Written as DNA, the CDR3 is TGTGCCAGCAGTCCGCTAGCGGGGGACACAGATACGCAGTATTTT. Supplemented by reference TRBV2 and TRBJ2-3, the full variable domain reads EPEVTQTPSHQVTQMGQEVILRCVPISNHLYFYWYRQILGQKVEFLVSFYNNEISEKSEIFDDQFSVERPDGSNFTLKIRSTKLEDSAMYFCASSPLAGDTDTQYFGPGTRLTVL.

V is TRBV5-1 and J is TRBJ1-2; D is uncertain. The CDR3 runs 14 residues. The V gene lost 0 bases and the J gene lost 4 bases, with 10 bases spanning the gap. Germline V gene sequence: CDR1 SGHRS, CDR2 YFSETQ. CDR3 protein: CASSLEQGAYGYTF. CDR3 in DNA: TGCGCCAGCAGCTTGGAGCAAGGTGCCTATGGCTACACCTTC.

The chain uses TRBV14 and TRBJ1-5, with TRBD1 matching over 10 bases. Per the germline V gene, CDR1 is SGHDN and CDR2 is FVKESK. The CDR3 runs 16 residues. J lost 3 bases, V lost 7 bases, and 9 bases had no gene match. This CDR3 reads CASICGTGEYNQPQHF. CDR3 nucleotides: TGTGCCAGCATATGTGGGACAGGGGAATACAATCAGCCCCAGCATTTT. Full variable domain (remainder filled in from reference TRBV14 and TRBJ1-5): EAGVTQFPSHSVIEKGQTVTLRCDPISGHDNLYWYRRVMGKEIKFLLHFVKESKQDESGMPNNRFLAERTGGTYSTLKVQPAELEDSGVYFCASICGTGEYNQPQHFGDGTRLSIL.

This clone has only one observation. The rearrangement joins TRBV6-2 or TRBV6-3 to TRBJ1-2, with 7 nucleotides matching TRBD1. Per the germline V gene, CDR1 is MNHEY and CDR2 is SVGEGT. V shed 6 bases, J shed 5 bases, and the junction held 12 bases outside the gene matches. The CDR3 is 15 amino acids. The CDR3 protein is CASSPTDRSDYGYTF. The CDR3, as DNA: TGTGCCAGCAGCCCAACGGACAGGAGCGATTATGGCTACACCTTC.

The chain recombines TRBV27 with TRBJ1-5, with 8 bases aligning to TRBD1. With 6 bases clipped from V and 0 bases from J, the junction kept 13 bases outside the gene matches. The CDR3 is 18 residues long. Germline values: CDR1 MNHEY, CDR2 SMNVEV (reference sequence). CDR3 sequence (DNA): TGTGCCAGCAGGCCGGGACAGGATCTTCGGGGTAGCAATCAGCCCCAGCATTTT. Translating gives CASRPGQDLRGSNQPQHF.

CDR3 sequence (DNA): TGTGCCAGCATCACTCCCCGGACTCTTCCTTACTATGGCTACACCTTC. Encoded protein: CASITPRTLPYYGYTF. The chain uses TRBV21-1 and TRBJ1-2. TRBV21-1 is designated a pseudogene. The CDR3 totals 16 residues.

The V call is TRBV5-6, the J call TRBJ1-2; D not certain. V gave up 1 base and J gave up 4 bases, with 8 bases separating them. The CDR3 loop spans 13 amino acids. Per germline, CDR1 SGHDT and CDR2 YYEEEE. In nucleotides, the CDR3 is TGTGCCAGCAGCTTGAGAAATTTCTATGGCTACACCTTC. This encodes CASSLRNFYGYTF.

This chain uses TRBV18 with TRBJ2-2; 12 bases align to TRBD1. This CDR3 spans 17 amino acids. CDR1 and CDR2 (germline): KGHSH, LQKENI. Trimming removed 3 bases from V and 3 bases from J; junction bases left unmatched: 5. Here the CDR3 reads CASSPRDRGPDTGELFF. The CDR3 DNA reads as TGTGCCAGCTCACCTAGGGACAGGGGGCCGGACACCGGGGAGCTGTTTTTT.

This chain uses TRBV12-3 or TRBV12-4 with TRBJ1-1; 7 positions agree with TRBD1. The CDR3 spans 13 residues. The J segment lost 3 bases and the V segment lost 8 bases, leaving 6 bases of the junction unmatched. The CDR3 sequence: CASGPGGDTEAFF. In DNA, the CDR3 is TGTGCCAGCGGGCCAGGGGGGGACACTGAAGCTTTCTTT.

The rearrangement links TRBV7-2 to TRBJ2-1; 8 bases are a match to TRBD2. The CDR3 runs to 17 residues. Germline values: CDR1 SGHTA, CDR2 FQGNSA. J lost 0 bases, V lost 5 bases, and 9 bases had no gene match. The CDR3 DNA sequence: TGTGCCAGCAGCCCTAGGCCTAGCGGGCTCTCCTACAATGAGCAGTTCTTC. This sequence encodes CASSPRPSGLSYNEQFF.

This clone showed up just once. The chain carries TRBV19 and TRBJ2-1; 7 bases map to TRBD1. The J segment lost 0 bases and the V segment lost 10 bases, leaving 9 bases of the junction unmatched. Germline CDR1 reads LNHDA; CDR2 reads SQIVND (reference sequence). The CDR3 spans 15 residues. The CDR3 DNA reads TGTGCCACTACAGACAGGGTAAGCTCCTACAATGAGCAGTTCTTC. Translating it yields CATTDRVSSYNEQFF. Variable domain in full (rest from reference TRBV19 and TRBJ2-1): DGGITQSPKYLFRKEGQNVTLSCEQNLNHDAMYWYRQDPGQGLRLIYYSQIVNDFQKGDIAEGYSVSREKKESFPLTVTSAQKNPTAFYLCATTDRVSSYNEQFFGPGTRLTVL.

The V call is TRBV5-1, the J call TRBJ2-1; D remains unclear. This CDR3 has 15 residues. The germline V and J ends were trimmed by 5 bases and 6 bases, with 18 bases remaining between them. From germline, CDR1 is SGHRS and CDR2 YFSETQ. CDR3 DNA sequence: TGCGCCAGCAGTTTGTTGGCCCAAGTTTCCAATGAGCAGTTCTTC. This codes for CASSLLAQVSNEQFF.

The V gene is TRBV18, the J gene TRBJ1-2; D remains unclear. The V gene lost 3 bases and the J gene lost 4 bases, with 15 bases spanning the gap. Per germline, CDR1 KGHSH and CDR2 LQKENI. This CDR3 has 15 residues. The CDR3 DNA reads TGTGCCAGCTCACCCCAGGACTCCGAGGGCTATGGCTACACCTTC. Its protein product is CASSPQDSEGYGYTF.

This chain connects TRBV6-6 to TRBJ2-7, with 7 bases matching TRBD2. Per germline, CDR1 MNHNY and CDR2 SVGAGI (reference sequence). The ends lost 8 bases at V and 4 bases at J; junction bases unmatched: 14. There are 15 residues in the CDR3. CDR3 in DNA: TGTGCCAGCTCTTCCCAAGGGCGGGAGAGGTACGAGCAGTACTTC. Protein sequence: CASSSQGRERYEQYF.

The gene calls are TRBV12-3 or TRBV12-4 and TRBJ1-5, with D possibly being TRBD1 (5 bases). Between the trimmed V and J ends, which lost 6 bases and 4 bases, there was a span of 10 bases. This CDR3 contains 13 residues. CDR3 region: CASSIQENQPQHF. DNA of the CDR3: TGTGCCAGCAGCATACAGGAGAATCAGCCCCAGCATTTT.